Given below is one T cell receptor beta chain in context. Its specificity is not known. J lost 2 bases, V lost 1 base, and 5 bases had no gene match. CDR3 size: 15 residues. Germline V gene data show CDR1 as SGHRS and CDR2 as YFSETQ. The investigators reverse transcribed all of the isolated RNA, so they sequenced expressed TCRB transcripts. Clones were sequenced by immunoSEQ multiplex PCR, and TCRdb holds only the in-frame ones, with some missing. Found here are about 660,000 clones, 11% to 15% of them singletons; the top ten hold approximately 0.042%. The sample originates from a study of beta chain features in type 1 diabetes. Study in general: All of the samples together had 85 million to 130 million sorted cells examined. Findings and limits, study-wide: The cDNA sequencing approach could over-represent high-TCR-expressing cells. Sampled from patients, naive, central memory and Treg TCRB repertoires appeared more similar than those sampled from healthy donors. All four CD4+ subsets of Type 1 diabetes patients contained TCRB CDR3s that were moderately but significantly shorter.

Averaging roughly 120 mL, one heparinised blood draw was given by each donor. The sample taken for sequencing was naive CD4+ T cells from blood. The chain uses TRBV5-1 and TRBJ2-5; TRBD2 agrees at 7 bases. The receptor's source is a man younger than 35 with type 1 diabetes. CDR3: CASSLYQRGQETQYF. DNA for the CDR3: TGCGCCAGCAGCTTGTACCAGCGGGGTCAAGAGACCCAGTACTTC.